This entry describes one TCR beta chain. As yet, its antigen is unknown. This sample was taken from a study of long-term antiretroviral therapy in people with HIV. Held in samples before DNA extraction were about 0.85-10 million cryopreserved PBMC. An immunoSEQ assay, version v3.0, was performed at survey level. Clones were sequenced by immunoSEQ multiplex PCR, and TCRdb holds only the in-frame ones, with some missing. The repertoire holds approximately 26,000 clones, 91% seen once, with over 4% in the top ten. The V gene's germline CDR1 is SGHVS and CDR2 FNYEAQ. The CDR3 has 15 residues. V gave up 2 bases and J gave up 6 bases; unmatched junction bases: 6. Notes on the study in general: Narrower CDR3 length ranges marked HIV repertoires relative to controls. The data indicate that diversity increased after ART but remained below transplant donor controls. Investigators report no available data on ART adherence, viral resistance or therapy changes.

This receptor was identified in a young man with HIV. The genes are TRBV7-6 and TRBJ2-3, with TRBD2 matching 9 bases. Sample: unsorted PBMCs, taken 3.1 years after starting antiretroviral therapy. The CDR3 DNA reads as TGTGCCAGCAGCTTACAAGCGGGGGGCCGGGATACGCAGTATTTT. Translation: CASSLQAGGRDTQYF.